The TCR beta chain described here comes from a study of blood T cells in healthy people across ages. Together with a sample-barcoded 5' primer, a J-beta primer mix was included in a second PCR lasting about 6 to 12 cycles. TCRdb recomputed calls from the 5' RACE reads with MiXCR, one row per CDR3 protein. Among roughly 1,500,000 distinct CDR3 sequences listed, 35% to 45% were seen once. The length of the CDR3 is 17 residues. Trimming pared 2 bases from V and 0 bases from J, leaving 14 bases between. Germline assignment: CDR1 SEHNR and CDR2 FQNEAQ (reference sequence). This clonotype was seen a handful of times.

The sequenced sample consisted of blood. This chain uses TRBV7-9 with TRBJ2-1; tentative D call: TRBD2 (5 bases). This TCR came from a woman aged 18-29 years in good health. The chain's CDR3 is CASSLPLGPSSYNEQFF. As DNA, the CDR3 is TGTGCCAGCAGCTTACCACTAGGCCCGAGCTCCTACAATGAGCAGTTCTTC. Filled out from reference TRBV7-9 and TRBJ2-1, the complete variable domain reads DTGVSQNPRHKITKRGQNVTFRCDPISEHNRLYWYRQTLGQGPEFLTYFQNEAQLEKSRLLSDRFSAERPKGSFSTLEIQRTEQGDSAMYLCASSLPLGPSSYNEQFFGPGTRLTVL.